These 28 T cell receptor beta chains share one sample of origin, sequenced in a study of blood T cell repertoires in COVID-19. Here immunoSEQ multiplex PCR was the method, and the copy in TCRdb shows in-frame clones only, minus some. The sample includes 55,000 to 80,000 clones, around 87% of them seen just once. Sample: peripheral blood. These receptors all come from a man in his fifties or sixties with acute or convalescent COVID-19.

This chain uses TRBV24-1 with TRBJ2-3; 7 bases map to TRBD2. With V trimmed by 3 bases and J by 4 bases, 12 bases remained unmatched. CDR1 is KGHDR and CDR2 is SFDVKD in the germline V gene. The CDR3 consists of 17 residues. The CDR3, as DNA: TGTGCCACCAGTGATCCTACGGGACTATCGGGCGCAGATACGCAGTATTTT. Translating it yields CATSDPTGLSGADTQYF.

The chain uses TRBV5-5 and TRBJ2-5; D is unresolved. The V gene's germline CDR1 is SGHKS and CDR2 YYEKEE (reference sequence). The CDR3 is made up of 14 amino acids. Trimming took 2 bases from V and 2 from J, leaving 10 bases between them. In DNA form, the CDR3 reads TGTGCCAGCAGCTTTAAGCTCGAACAAGAGACCCAGTACTTC. Translation gives CASSFKLEQETQYF.

The chain links TRBV6-2 or TRBV6-3 to TRBJ2-3; maybe TRBD1 (5 bases). Trimming cost V 2 bases and J 0 bases, with 9 bases left between them. The CDR3 contains 15 residues. Germline CDR1 reads MNHEY; CDR2 reads SVGEGT. The CDR3, as DNA: TGTGCCAGCAGTTACGACCAGGGAAGCACAGATACGCAGTATTTT. This gives the protein CASSYDQGSTDTQYF.

V and J are TRBV5-1 and TRBJ2-3; no firm D call. The CDR3 totals 14 residues. Germline CDR1 reads SGHRS; CDR2 reads YFSETQ. Trimming removed 0 bases at V and 4 bases at J, with 9 bases between. The chain's CDR3 is CASSLGVGADTQYF. DNA of the CDR3: TGCGCCAGCAGCTTGGGGGTGGGCGCAGATACGCAGTATTTT.

The chain recombines TRBV10-2 with TRBJ1-1; 7 bases agree with TRBD1. Germline loops: CDR1 WSHSY, CDR2 SAAADI. The ends lost 6 bases at V and 4 bases at J; junction bases unmatched: 8. This CDR3 region has 14 residues. In nucleotides, the CDR3 is TGCGCCAGCAGGGACCCAAACAGGGGCACTGAAGCTTTCTTT. It specifies CASRDPNRGTEAFF.

In this sample, this clone turned up once. The chain employs TRBV25-1 and TRBJ1-1; 9 bases are shared with TRBD1. Germline CDR1 reads MGHDK; CDR2 reads SYGVNS. This CDR3 is built from 14 residues. V lost 5 bases to trimming and J lost 8 bases; unmatched junction nucleotides: 9. CDR3 sequence (DNA): TGTGCCAGCAGTAACACAGGGGGCACGACAGAAGCTTTCTTT. It translates to CASSNTGGTTEAFF. Combining the CDR3 with reference TRBV25-1 and TRBJ1-1 gives the whole variable domain EADIYQTPRYLVIGTGKKITLECSQTMGHDKMYWYQQDPGMELHLIHYSYGVNSTEKGDLSSESTVSRIRTEHFPLTLESARPSHTSQYLCASSNTGGTTEAFFGQGTRLTVV.

J is TRBJ2-2 and V is TRBV18; 10 bases fit TRBD1. Trimming removed 3 bases from V and 6 bases from J; junction bases left unmatched: 7. The CDR3 extends over 16 amino acids. Per the germline V gene, CDR1 is KGHSH and CDR2 is LQKENI. The CDR3 sequence: CASSPSDRGSAGELFF. CDR3 nucleotide sequence: TGTGCCAGCTCACCCTCGGACAGGGGGTCGGCCGGGGAGCTGTTTTTT.

This chain connects TRBV6-2 or TRBV6-3 to TRBJ2-2, with D possibly being TRBD1 (5 bases). V lost 5 bases and J 6 bases, leaving 22 bases between the germline ends. The CDR3 contains 17 residues. Germline-derived CDR1 and CDR2 are MNHEY and SVGEGT. CDR3 protein: CASSPIDRISSAGELFF. Written as DNA, the CDR3 is TGTGCCAGCAGTCCCATAGACAGAATCTCTTCCGCCGGGGAGCTGTTTTTT.

The rearrangement links TRBV30 to TRBJ2-5; tentatively, D is TRBD2 (5 bases). The CDR3 has 14 residues. Trimming took off 0 bases at V and 8 bases at J, with 16 bases between the two ends. Germline-derived CDR1 and CDR2 are GTSNPN and SVGIG (reference sequence). The CDR3, as DNA: TGTGCCTGGAGTGTACGGGGAACCAAGAAAACCCAGTACTTC. Translation: CAWSVRGTKKTQYF.

The V call is TRBV6-6, the J call TRBJ1-1; D may be TRBD1 (5 bases). V was trimmed by 10 bases and J by 3 bases, leaving 21 bases between them. Germline V gene sequence: CDR1 MNHNY, CDR2 SVGAGI (reference sequence). CDR3 length: 15 amino acids. CDR3 in amino acids: CAITRGGVGDTEAFF. Written as DNA, the CDR3 is TGTGCCATCACGAGGGGAGGGGTTGGGGACACTGAAGCTTTCTTT.

The chain recombines TRBV20-1 with TRBJ2-5, with TRBD2 matching 7 bases. The CDR3 length is 19 residues. The germline V gene has CDR1 DFQATT and CDR2 SNEGSKA (reference sequence). V shed 3 bases, J shed 1 base, and the junction held 20 bases outside the gene matches. CDR3 region: CSASRDQRDSPSAQETQYF. The CDR3 DNA reads as TGCAGTGCTAGTCGAGACCAGCGGGATTCCCCGAGCGCCCAAGAGACCCAGTACTTC.

V gene TRBV11-2 combines with J gene TRBJ1-1; the D gene is possibly TRBD1 (6 bases). The CDR3 runs 12 residues. V was shortened by 7 bases and J by 8 bases, with 14 bases between the two germline ends. CDR1 SGHAT and CDR2 FQNNGV come from the germline V gene. Here the CDR3 reads CASTGTRIEAFF. CDR3 sequence (DNA): TGTGCCAGCACCGGGACACGAATCGAAGCTTTCTTT.

J is TRBJ1-5 and V is TRBV19; tentative D call: TRBD1 (5 bases). V lost 10 bases and J lost 12, with 19 bases in between. The CDR3 runs 12 residues. Germline CDR1 is LNHDA and CDR2 is SQIVND (reference sequence). CDR3: CATLSQGWVQHF. For the CDR3, the DNA is TGTGCCACCCTCTCCCAGGGATGGGTCCAGCATTTT.

In DNA, the CDR3 is TGTGCCAGCAGCCAAGGGGTGACTAGCGGGACCTACGAGCAGTACTTC. It codes for CASSQGVTSGTYEQYF. The V call is TRBV3-1 (or the pseudogene TRBV3-2), the J call TRBJ2-7; 11 nucleotides line up with TRBD2. V shed 1 base, J shed 2 bases, and the junction held 4 bases outside the gene matches. Looked up from germline, CDR1 is LGHDT and CDR2 is YNNKEL (reference sequence). The CDR3 length is 16 residues.

V usage is TRBV7-6 and J usage is TRBJ2-1, with 12 positions matching TRBD2. The CDR3 consists of 16 residues. Germline V CDR1 and CDR2: SGHVS, FNYEAQ. The V and J ends lost 5 bases and 9 bases, in that order; junction bases with no gene match: 11. The chain's CDR3 is CASSPRTSGNSREQFF. The CDR3 DNA is TGTGCCAGCAGCCCCAGGACTAGCGGGAATTCGCGTGAGCAGTTCTTC. The entire variable domain, with the rest obtained from reference TRBV7-6 and TRBJ2-1, is as follows: GAGVSQSPRYKVTKRGQDVALRCDPISGHVSLYWYRQALGQGPEFLTYFNYEAQQDKSGLPNDRFSAERPEGSISTLTIQRTEQRDSAMYRCASSPRTSGNSREQFFGPGTRLTVL.

This sequence joins TRBV20-1 and TRBJ2-5, with D tentatively TRBD1 (5 bases). With 1 base removed from V and 9 bases from J, the gap between germline ends came to 9 bases. The CDR3 extends over 11 amino acids. In germline, CDR1 is DFQATT, CDR2 SNEGSKA (reference sequence). The CDR3 protein is CSARGPRAQYF. The CDR3 DNA sequence: TGCAGTGCTAGAGGACCCAGGGCCCAGTACTTC.

This chain links TRBV9 with TRBJ2-1, with 8 bases matching TRBD2. Germline V gives CDR1 SGDLS, CDR2 YYNGEE. The CDR3 has 14 residues. V lost 6 bases and J lost 0; bases outside the gene matches: 2. Here the CDR3 DNA reads TGTGCCAGCAATCGGGAGGGCTCCTACAATGAGCAGTTCTTC. Its translation is CASNREGSYNEQFF.

The chain has TRBV27 and TRBJ1-1; TRBD1 might be the D (6 bases). Germline V gives CDR1 MNHEY, CDR2 SMNVEV (reference sequence). This CDR3 comprises 14 residues. V dropped 2 bases and J dropped 4 bases, with 11 bases sitting between them. CDR3 in amino acids: CASSLRGGSTEAFF. The CDR3 DNA follows: TGTGCCAGCAGTTTAAGGGGGGGGAGCACTGAAGCTTTCTTT.

This rearrangement joins TRBV15 to TRBJ1-3; D gene ambiguous. Germline V gene lookup returns CDR1 LNHNV and CDR2 YYDKDF (reference sequence). V was pared by 0 bases and J by 3 bases, with 15 bases between. The CDR3 consists of 17 residues. The CDR3 DNA reads as TGTGCCACCAGCAGAGATTTACCTTCCTTTAGTGGAAACACCATATATTTT. It translates to CATSRDLPSFSGNTIYF.

The rearrangement uses TRBV28 and TRBJ2-7, with TRBD2 matching 10 bases. The junction had 6 bases not matched to a gene; V was cut back by 6 bases and J by 4 bases. This CDR3 is built from 14 residues. The V gene's germline CDR1 is MDHEN and CDR2 SYDVKM. The CDR3 loop reads CASRVAGGLYEQYF. The CDR3 DNA follows: TGTGCCAGCAGAGTAGCGGGAGGTTTATACGAGCAGTACTTC.

The gene calls are TRBV9 and TRBJ1-2; 9 bases align to TRBD1. The CDR3 has 18 amino acids. Looked up from germline, CDR1 is SGDLS and CDR2 is YYNGEE. The V gene end was trimmed by 4 bases and the J gene end by 4 bases; junction bases not matched to a gene: 17. CDR3 nucleotides: TGTGCCAGCAGCAACCCGGGACAGGGAAGGGGGCAGGCCTATGGCTACACCTTC. Protein product: CASSNPGQGRGQAYGYTF.

The rearrangement joins TRBV3-1 (or the pseudogene TRBV3-2) to TRBJ1-1; 7 bases are a match to TRBD1. In germline, CDR1 is LGHDT, CDR2 YNNKEL (reference sequence). The CDR3 sequence is 14 residues long. Trimming cost V 6 bases and J 1 base; bases outside gene matches: 5. Here the CDR3 DNA reads TGTGCCAGCAGGCCGGGACAGAGGAACACTGAAGCTTTCTTT. Its protein product is CASRPGQRNTEAFF.

Written as DNA, the CDR3 is TGTGCCAGCACGACTAGCGGAGACACCGGGGAGCTGTTTTTT. Translating gives CASTTSGDTGELFF. The genes are TRBV6-5 and TRBJ2-2; TRBD2 matches at 9 bases. This CDR3 is 14 amino acids long. The ends lost 7 bases at V and 3 bases at J; junction bases unmatched: 3. Germline loops: CDR1 MNHEY, CDR2 SVGAGI.

This chain connects TRBV2 to TRBJ1-2; weak D call: TRBD1 (6 bases). With 6 bases removed from V and 5 bases from J, the gap between germline ends came to 16 bases. In germline, CDR1 is SNHLY, CDR2 FYNNEI. This CDR3 has 14 amino acids. CDR3 DNA sequence: TGTGCCAGCAGAAGGACAGCCGAGGATTATGGCTACACCTTC. This gives the protein CASRRTAEDYGYTF. Filled out from reference TRBV2 and TRBJ1-2, the complete variable domain reads EPEVTQTPSHQVTQMGQEVILRCVPISNHLYFYWYRQILGQKVEFLVSFYNNEISEKSEIFDDQFSVERPDGSNFTLKIRSTKLEDSAMYFCASRRTAEDYGYTFGSGTRLTVV.

This chain uses TRBV11-2 with TRBJ1-5, with 9 bases aligning to TRBD1. The CDR3 runs 14 residues. Germline V gene data show CDR1 as SGHAT and CDR2 as FQNNGV. V was pared by 5 bases and J by 5 bases, with 4 bases of the junction left unmatched. CDR3 nucleotides: TGTGCCAGCAGCCGGACAGGGGAGGATCAGCCCCAGCATTTT. Translated, it gives CASSRTGEDQPQHF.

The chain couples TRBV24-1 to TRBJ2-1, with 8 positions matching TRBD2. With 2 bases clipped from V and 4 bases from J, the junction kept 9 bases outside the gene matches. The CDR3 has 17 amino acids. Germline assignment: CDR1 KGHDR and CDR2 SFDVKD. Written as DNA, the CDR3 is TGTGCCACCAGTGATTCGGTTGCGGGAGGTTCTTACAATGAGCAGTTCTTC. This sequence encodes CATSDSVAGGSYNEQFF.

The chain links TRBV4-1 to TRBJ2-1; D not certain. The CDR3 loop spans 16 amino acids. Germline V gives CDR1 MGHRA, CDR2 YSYEKL. V gave up 1 base and J gave up 1 base, with 11 bases separating them. CDR3: CASSQVSGGSYNEQFF. Written as DNA, the CDR3 is TGCGCCAGCAGCCAAGTATCTGGCGGATCCTACAATGAGCAGTTCTTC.

The chain recombines TRBV10-3 with TRBJ1-2; 7 bases fit TRBD1. Trimming took 0 bases from V and 5 from J; bases not matched to a gene: 9. The CDR3 is 16 residues long. CDR1 ENHRY and CDR2 SYGVKD come from the germline V gene. CDR3 amino acids: CAISESETGRRYGYTF. CDR3 bases: TGTGCCATCAGTGAGTCCGAGACAGGGCGGAGGTATGGCTACACCTTC.